Included here is one T cell receptor (beta chain) sequence, with context. Sequencing was performed with immunoSEQ multiplex PCR; in TCRdb, only in-frame clones are kept and a portion is missing. The sample shows 10,000 to 15,000 clones, about 81% of them seen only once. The sample originates from a study of OX40 agonist ivuxolimab in advanced cancers. Germline loops: CDR1 MNHEY, CDR2 SVGAGI. The ends were cut back, 6 bases at V and 4 bases at J, with 18 bases in the middle. This CDR3 is built from 15 residues. This clonotype was obtained from an adult with an advanced solid tumor such as melanoma, head and neck, liver or kidney cancer. Sample: CD4+ or CD8+ T cells sorted from blood, taken in a trial of the OX40 agonist ivuxolimab. The gene calls are TRBV6-5 and TRBJ2-5; a weak D match, TRBD1 (6 bases). The CDR3 DNA reads TGTGCCAGCAGCCTCGGTGTAAGAGGGGGAGAGACCCAGTACTTC. This sequence encodes CASSLGVRGGETQYF.